This T cell receptor (beta chain) stems from a study of T cell repertoires in cytomegalovirus infection (dated by TCRdb to between 2017 and 2020). For the study in its entirety: The HLA type of each donor mattered for the analysis, because public TCR beta signatures pointed to carriage of CMV infection along with the matching HLA type.

General conclusions and limits of the study: Carriers of CMV infection plus the relevant HLA type were discriminated by the cumulative frequency of public TCR beta family members in the study cohort and in an independent approximately 400-donor cohort. In the ex vivo response, HLA-C-restricted CMV-specific TCR beta clonotypes were dominant, and in two of eight donors the single most frequent clonotype came from this HLA-C-restricted group.

For sequencing, an Illumina HiSeq 1500 was employed. TCRdb reanalyzed the raw reads on its own, using fastp at Q25 for trimming and MiXCR for clone calling, and kept in-frame beta chains. Merged by CDR3 protein, the rows form single entries marked with the most common genes and DNA. This sample lists about 300,000 distinct CDR3 sequences; around 9.6% were detected once. The ten largest clones add up to around 2.4% of the sample. V is pared back by 0 bases and J by 3 bases, with 9 bases lying between the germline termini. CDR1 and CDR2 are read off the germline V gene as SGHRS and YFSETQ. Including the terminal cysteine and phenylalanine, the CDR3 comprises 15 residues. The entry retains the CDR3 DNA only, 45 bases that are in frame from base 1. This clonotype was observed many times. Its target antigen remains unknown. There are no base qualities to consult, and no much larger clone falls within one base.

The chain joins TRBV5-1 to TRBJ2-2, with the D gene uncertain. This receptor was identified in a human donor in good health (CMV status not recorded). Some clones in this sample may be carry-over from other donors' samples. What was sequenced was PBMCs. CDR3 sequence: CASSLGSRDTGELFF. The sequenced DNA: TGCGCCAGCAGCTTGGGGTCCCGAGACACCGGGGAGCTGTTTTTT.